The sample holds many counts of the clone carrying this TCR beta chain. Its target is unknown. The sample is drawn from a study of T cells in Graves' hyperthyroidism and ophthalmopathy. Study-wide points: Model output signaled ophthalmopathy a median around 5.9 months ahead of onset. Most thyroid-expanded clonotypes above 0.001 were also found in blood.

The CDR3 is made up of 15 amino acids. Trimming at V came to 1 base and at J to 1 base, leaving 3 bases not matched to a gene. Per the germline V gene, CDR1 is SGHDN and CDR2 is FVKESK. Hyperthyroidism had been newly diagnosed in patients aged 18 to 65, and its duration was under 2 months. Exclusion criteria comprised uncontrolled infection, other autoimmune disease, pregnancy or lactation. The TCR beta CDR3 regions underwent amplification using RNA transcripts as the source. The HTBI primer set drove a first-round RT-PCR of the TCR CDR3. In TCRdb, the multiplex PCR reads were re-called with MiXCR into one record per CDR3 protein. The sample comprises about 560,000 distinct CDR3 sequences, about a sixth of which are singletons, and 15% to 20% rests with the top ten.

J is TRBJ2-5 and V is TRBV14, with TRBD1 identical over 7 bases. The clonotype was recovered from a woman aged 18-35 years with Graves' hyperthyroidism. The sequenced sample consisted of blood. This chain's CDR3 is CASSQGQGRQETQYF. DNA for the CDR3: TGTGCCAGCAGCCAAGGACAGGGTCGCCAAGAGACCCAGTACTTC.